These T cell receptor beta chains were read from a single sample in a study of T cell clonotyping in hematopoietic cell transplantation. The data were produced by immunoSEQ multiplex PCR, yet TCRdb's version contains in-frame clones alone and is incomplete. The data show about 76,000 clones, with almost 97% seen just once and under 2% held by the top ten. The sample in question was peripheral blood mononuclear cells, obtained before stem cell transplant. These receptors were taken from a woman in her fifties or sixties with acute myeloid leukemia. Some clones in this sample may be carry-over from other donors' samples. CDR3s include the opening cysteine and the closing phenylalanine or tryptophan. D genes are given only for firm matches. Some rows mark clone size as missing; the rest say once, few, many or name a class of expanded clone.

>TRBD2|once|TRBJ2-3|TRBV9
TGTGCCAGCAGCCTTCAGACTAGCCAAGGGGCAGATACGCAGTATTTT
CASSLQTSQGADTQYF
>-|-|TRBJ1-5|TRBV19
TGTGCCAGTAGTATAGATCTTCAGCCCCAGCATTTT
CASSIDLQPQHF
>-|-|TRBJ1-3|TRBV7-6
TGTGCCAGCAGCTTAGCAGGGGAAGGAAACACCATATATTTT
CASSLAGEGNTIYF
>-|-|TRBJ2-7|TRBV11-2
TGTGCCAGCAGCTCCCAAGCCTACGAGCAGTACTTC
CASSSQAYEQYF
>-|-|TRBJ2-1|TRBV2
TGTGCCAGCAGCTTCGGCGACTACAATGAGCAGTTCTTC
CASSFGDYNEQFF
>-|-|TRBJ2-7|TRBV6-5
TGTGCCAGCAGCAGAGACAGCTTCTACGAGCAGTACTTC
CASSRDSFYEQYF
>-|-|TRBJ1-4|TRBV11-2
TGTGCCAGCAGCCCCACGCGGGCCAGAGAGAATGAAAAACTGTTTTTT
CASSPTRARENEKLFF
>-|-|TRBJ1-3|TRBV6-5
TGTGCCAGCAGACCAGGGTCCCGACGAAACACCATATATTTT
CASRPGSRRNTIYF
>-|-|TRBJ2-7|TRBV25-1
TGTGCCAGCAGTGAATCAGGCAACTACGAGCAGTACTTC
CASSESGNYEQYF
>TRBD1|-|TRBJ1-1|TRBV2
TGTGCCAGCAGGCTTGGACAGGCGAACACTGAAGCTTTCTTT
CASRLGQANTEAFF
>-|-|TRBJ2-7|TRBV4-1
TGCGCCAGCAGCCACGGAGGCTACGAGCAGTACTTC
CASSHGGYEQYF
>TRBD1|-|TRBJ1-1|TRBV5-1
TGCGCCAGCAGCCTAGGGACAGGGCAGAGAACTGAAGCTTTCTTT
CASSLGTGQRTEAFF
>TRBD1|-|TRBJ1-2|TRBV11-1
TGTGCCAGCAGCTTTATGGACAGGGGTGGTGGCTACACCTTC
CASSFMDRGGGYTF
>-|-|TRBJ2-1|TRBV7-8
TGTGCCAGCAGCTCCGGACGGACGAGCTCCTACAATGAGCAGTTCTTC
CASSSGRTSSYNEQFF
>TRBD1|-|TRBJ1-2|TRBV2
TGTGCCAGCAGTTCCCCCCAGGGGGCGGAAGGCTACACCTTC
CASSSPQGAEGYTF
>-|-|TRBJ2-5|TRBV19
TGTGCCAGTAAATTTATCGATGGGGCGGAGACCCAGTACTTC
CASKFIDGAETQYF
>TRBD2|-|TRBJ2-5|TRBV10-3
TGTGCCATCAGTGAGTCAGTGCGGGGGGGTGAGACCCAGTACTTC
CAISESVRGGETQYF
>TRBD1|-|TRBJ2-1|TRBV6-5
TGTGCCAGCAATCCGGGACAGGGTATACATGAGCAGTTCTTC
CASNPGQGIHEQFF
>TRBD2|-|TRBJ2-1|TRBV7-8
TGTGCCAGCAGCCTTCGACTAGCGGGAGGATACTACAATGAGCAGTTCTTC
CASSLRLAGGYYNEQFF
>TRBD1|-|TRBJ1-5|TRBV5-1
TGCGCCAGCAGCTCCCAGGGGGGTGGTCAGCCCCAGCATTTT
CASSSQGGGQPQHF
>-|-|TRBJ1-3|TRBV6-6
TGTGCCAGCAGCCCGGACGGGGGATCTGGAAACACCATATATTTT
CASSPDGGSGNTIYF
>-|-|TRBJ1-2|TRBV5-1
TGCGCCAGCAGCTTAGACGATGGCTACACCTTC
CASSLDDGYTF
>-|-|TRBJ1-1|TRBV6-1
TGTGCCAGCAAAGCGAACACTGAAGCTTTCTTT
CASKANTEAFF
>TRBD1|-|TRBJ2-1|TRBV5-1
TGCGCCAGCAGCCCCCGCGGGACCGGGACAGGGGGCCCTGAGCAGTTCTTC
CASSPRGTGTGGPEQFF
>-|-|TRBJ1-2|TRBV15
TGTGCCACCAGCAGGGGCGAGGGGATTAACTATGGCTACACCTTC
CATSRGEGINYGYTF
>TRBD2|-|TRBJ2-5|TRBV7-8
TGTGCCAGCAGCACCCGACTAGCGGGCCTTTCGAAGGCGCAGACCCAGTACTTC
CASSTRLAGLSKAQTQYF
>-|-|TRBJ1-2|TRBV7-9
TGTGCCACACTAGGAGGGACTAACTATGGCTACACCTTC
CATLGGTNYGYTF
>-|-|TRBJ2-3|TRBV27
TGTGCCAGCAGTTTAGGGCTAGTCCAATTTGTGGATACGCAGTATTTT
CASSLGLVQFVDTQYF
>-|-|TRBJ1-4|TRBV30
TGTGCCTGGAGTGTATCAGGCGAAAAACTGTTTTTT
CAWSVSGEKLFF
>-|-|TRBJ1-5|TRBV28
TGTGCCAGCAGCAGCTTCAGGAGGACTCAGCCCCAGCATTTT
CASSSFRRTQPQHF
>-|-|TRBJ1-5|TRBV9
TGTGCCAGCAGCGTACAGGGGAACAATCAGCCCCAGCATTTT
CASSVQGNNQPQHF
>-|-|TRBJ1-1|TRBV7-2
TGTGCCAGCAGCCCAAATGTTTGGGGGACGGCTTTCTTT
CASSPNVWGTAFF
>-|-|TRBJ2-7|TRBV5-6
TGTGCCAGCAGCTTCTCCAGCCTCTACGAGCAGTACTTC
CASSFSSLYEQYF
>TRBD1|once|TRBJ1-2|TRBV27
TGTGCCAGCGGTGGGGGACAGGGTAACTATGGCTACACCTTC
CASGGGQGNYGYTF
>TRBD1|-|TRBJ2-2|TRBV19
TGTGCCAGTAGCTCCGGGACAGGGGGGTCGACCGGGGAGCTGTTTTTT
CASSSGTGGSTGELFF
>TRBD2|-|TRBJ2-5|TRBV6-6
TGTGCCAGCAGGAGATTAGCGGGGGGCGGTGAGACCCAGTACTTC
CASRRLAGGGETQYF
>-|-|TRBJ2-4|TRBV29-1
TGCAGCGTTGCCTGGACAGCCGGCATTCAGTACTTC
CSVAWTAGIQYF
>-|-|TRBJ2-7|TRBV5-1
TGCGCCAGCAGCTTGGGCGGACTACAGGGGTTCCCTTCAATTACGAGCAGTCGATACGAGCAGTACTTC
CASSLGGLQGFPSITSSRYEQYF
>TRBD2|-|TRBJ2-1|TRBV5-4
TGTGCCAGCAGCACTGGACTAGCGGGAGGCTCCTACAATGAGCAGTTCTTC
CASSTGLAGGSYNEQFF
>-|-|TRBJ1-2|TRBV30
TGTGCCTGGAGTAGGATAGCTACTATGAACTATGGCTACACCTTC
CAWSRIATMNYGYTF